Each of the 2 T cell receptor beta chains below was sequenced from the same sample in a study of T cell repertoires in cytomegalovirus infection (dated by TCRdb to about 2019). Sequencing was performed on an Illumina HiSeq 1500. Clones were called with MiXCR by TCRdb after fastp trimmed the public reads at Q25, and only in-frame beta chains were retained. Rows are combined by CDR3 protein, so each entry shows the most common genes and DNA. The sample table shows roughly 760,000 distinct CDR3 sequences, and less than 40% are seen once. Together, the top ten hold around 2.8% of the sample. Sequences were obtained from PBMCs. These receptor sequences come from a human donor in good health (CMV status not recorded). Some clones in this sample may be carry-over from other donors' samples.

This clonotype turned up a few times. This sequence joins TRBV2 and TRBJ2-3; D unclear. The CDR3 covers 13 residues. V lost 4 bases, J lost 2 bases, and 7 bases lay in between. Germline-derived CDR1 and CDR2 are SNHLY and FYNNEI. The CDR3 sequence is CASSGDSTDTQYF. The CDR3 DNA sequence: TGTGCCAGCAGTGGCGATTCCACAGATACGCAGTATTTT.

The table lists this clonotype with a few counts. The chain joins TRBV7-9 to TRBJ1-4; 9 bases fit TRBD1. Germline CDR1 is SEHNR and CDR2 is FQNEAQ (reference sequence). J lost 5 bases, V lost 11 bases, and 6 bases had no gene match. The CDR3 loop spans 13 amino acids. CDR3 sequence reads: CALGGTGNEKLFF. DNA of the CDR3: TGTGCCCTTGGCGGGACAGGGAATGAAAAACTGTTTTTT.